This entry is about one T cell receptor beta chain. This sample's time point: patch test 2, 6 weeks after DPC sensitization. The treatment here: therapeutic diphenylcyclopropenone sensitization with weekly scalp DPC. These data come from a study of human T cells and chemical hapten exposure. Whole-study context: On the upper back, patch tests were applied with 0.01% DPC and read at 6 days. Recorded diagnoses among the mostly female patients were alopecia areata, totalis or universalis.

This CDR3 contains 14 residues. V was cut by 6 bases and J by 0 bases, with 9 bases left in between. From the RACE reads, TCRdb called clonotypes with MiXCR, one entry per CDR3 protein. The sample shows a few hundred thousand distinct CDR3 sequences, around 6% of them seen only once. This material consisted of whole blood, taken in connection with sensitization to the hapten diphenylcyclopropenone (DPC). The receptor comes from a woman aged 18-29 years with alopecia areata. Some clones in this sample may be carry-over from other donors' samples. The chain couples TRBV12-3 or TRBV12-4 to TRBJ1-5; D not resolved. The CDR3 sequence is CASSPTNSNQPQHF. CDR3 nucleotides: TGTGCCAGCAGCCCGACAAATAGCAATCAGCCCCAGCATTTT.